This TCR beta chain was recovered during a study of stem cell transplantation in POMP-related autoinflammatory disease. Across the whole study: Impaired MHC class I-dependent CD8+ differentiation was hypothesized from defective thymoproteasomes. Regarding the study as a whole: Fewer unique TRB V-J gene pairings were identified in patients with PRAID. Across all analyzed T-cell subsets, patients with PRAID tended toward reduced diversity and increased clonality.

This clone was recorded only once. The antigen remains undetermined. Only in-frame clones appear in the TCRdb table, and some are missing; sequencing was by immunoSEQ multiplex PCR. The sample has more than 25,000 clones; about 90% are singletons. Germline CDR1 SGHAT, CDR2 FQDESV (reference sequence). The length of the CDR3 is 13 residues. Trimming took off 5 bases at V and 5 bases at J, with 12 bases between the two ends. Here the sequenced sample was CD4+ T cells from PBMCs, taken before stem cell transplantation. J is TRBJ2-5 and V is TRBV11-1, with a weak D call TRBD1 (6 bases). The receptor's source is a human donor with POMP-related autoinflammation and immune dysregulation (PRAID). This chain's CDR3 is CASSRGGTETQYF. CDR3 nucleotides: TGTGCCAGCAGCCGAGGGGGTACCGAGACCCAGTACTTC.